These T cell receptor beta chains were read from a single sample in a study of blood T cell repertoires in COVID-19. Data came from immunoSEQ multiplex PCR; TCRdb stores just in-frame clones and leaves some out. The table records approximately 270,000 clones, more than 75% of them present only once. The specimen sequenced was peripheral blood. The source is a man in his forties with active or convalescent COVID-19. Each CDR3 is given with its conserved first and last residue. The order of the fields is V gene, D gene, clone size, J gene, CDR3 DNA, CDR3 protein. A D gene is named only where the DNA matches it firmly. Not all rows give a size; the values are once, few, many and, for expanded clones, a class.

v_gene: TRBV25-1; d_gene: TRBD1; abundance: .; j_gene: TRBJ1-2; CDR3nt: TGTGCCAGCAGTCCCCTGGACAGGAGGGACTATGGCTACACCTTC; CDR3aa: CASSPLDRRDYGYTF
v_gene: TRBV19; d_gene: TRBD1; abundance: .; j_gene: TRBJ1-1; CDR3nt: TGTGCCAGTAGCAACCTCGGACAGGGGAGGAACACTGAAGCTTTCTTT; CDR3aa: CASSNLGQGRNTEAFF
v_gene: TRBV7-3; d_gene: TRBD2; abundance: once; j_gene: TRBJ2-2; CDR3nt: TGTGCCAGCAGCTTAATCGGCCAGCGGGAGTTCACCGGGGAGCTGTTTTTT; CDR3aa: CASSLIGQREFTGELFF
v_gene: TRBV10-1; d_gene: .; abundance: .; j_gene: TRBJ2-1; CDR3nt: TGCGCCAGCAGTGAGGATACTAGCTCCTACAATGAGCAGTTCTTC; CDR3aa: CASSEDTSSYNEQFF
v_gene: TRBV7-3; d_gene: .; abundance: .; j_gene: TRBJ1-5; CDR3nt: TGTGCCAGCAGCTTAACGCCCAATAGTCTAGTCAATCAGCCCCAGCATTTT; CDR3aa: CASSLTPNSLVNQPQHF
v_gene: TRBV29-1; d_gene: TRBD1; abundance: once; j_gene: TRBJ2-7; CDR3nt: TGCAGCGTCGGTTCCCGGGACAGGGTTATTTCCGAGCAGTACTTC; CDR3aa: CSVGSRDRVISEQYF
v_gene: TRBV28; d_gene: .; abundance: .; j_gene: TRBJ1-1; CDR3nt: TGTGCCAGCAGTCGTTCCAGAGGGGGTTTCGGTGGTAACACTGAAGCTTTCTTT; CDR3aa: CASSRSRGGFGGNTEAFF
v_gene: TRBV3-1/TRBV3-2; d_gene: TRBD1; abundance: .; j_gene: TRBJ1-5; CDR3nt: TGTGCCAGCAGCCAAGCCCGGGACAGGGGTTATAGCAATCAGCCCCAGCATTTT; CDR3aa: CASSQARDRGYSNQPQHF
v_gene: TRBV11-3; d_gene: TRBD1; abundance: .; j_gene: TRBJ1-2; CDR3nt: TGTGCCAGCTCCGGACAGGCCAACTATGGCTACACCTTC; CDR3aa: CASSGQANYGYTF
v_gene: TRBV30; d_gene: .; abundance: .; j_gene: TRBJ1-2; CDR3nt: TGTGCCTGGAAAGGGGGGGCCAGGGACCATGGCTACACCTTC; CDR3aa: CAWKGGARDHGYTF
v_gene: TRBV5-4; d_gene: TRBD1; abundance: .; j_gene: TRBJ2-4; CDR3nt: TGTGCCAGCAGCGGGGACAGGCTCCTAGCCAAAAACATTCAGTACTTC; CDR3aa: CASSGDRLLAKNIQYF
v_gene: TRBV3-1/TRBV3-2; d_gene: TRBD1; abundance: .; j_gene: TRBJ1-2; CDR3nt: TGTGCCAGCAGCCTCGCGACAGGGCGCTACACCTTC; CDR3aa: CASSLATGRYTF
v_gene: TRBV5-6; d_gene: .; abundance: .; j_gene: TRBJ2-1; CDR3nt: TGTGCCAGCAGCCTGGGACCGGGGTACCTGAGTTACAATGAGCAGTTCTTC; CDR3aa: CASSLGPGYLSYNEQFF
v_gene: TRBV28; d_gene: .; abundance: .; j_gene: TRBJ1-5; CDR3nt: TGTGCCAGCAGTTTGGGAGGGGGCAATCAGCCCCAGCATTTT; CDR3aa: CASSLGGGNQPQHF
v_gene: TRBV25-1; d_gene: .; abundance: .; j_gene: TRBJ1-6; CDR3nt: TGTGCCAGCTCACAGGGTTATAATCCCCTCCACTTT; CDR3aa: CASSQGYNPLHF
v_gene: TRBV6-5; d_gene: TRBD2; abundance: .; j_gene: TRBJ2-5; CDR3nt: TGTGCCAGCGGAGGGTCGGGGGGGAACCTTGGGACCCAGTACTTC; CDR3aa: CASGGSGGNLGTQYF
v_gene: TRBV28; d_gene: TRBD1; abundance: .; j_gene: TRBJ2-1; CDR3nt: TGTGCCAGCAGTTTACGCTTCGGACAGGGGAACCACAATGAGCAGTTCTTC; CDR3aa: CASSLRFGQGNHNEQFF
v_gene: TRBV29-1; d_gene: .; abundance: .; j_gene: TRBJ1-4; CDR3nt: TGCAGCGCCGGGTTGGGGGGTGAAAAACTGTTTTTT; CDR3aa: CSAGLGGEKLFF
v_gene: TRBV2; d_gene: .; abundance: .; j_gene: TRBJ2-5; CDR3nt: TGTGCCAGCAGTGAAACGGGTCTTTCTAGGGAGACCCAGTACTTC; CDR3aa: CASSETGLSRETQYF
v_gene: TRBV7-9; d_gene: TRBD1; abundance: .; j_gene: TRBJ1-2; CDR3nt: TGTGCCAGCAGCTTAGACACAGACAGGGGGCTCGGCTACACCTTC; CDR3aa: CASSLDTDRGLGYTF
v_gene: TRBV5-1; d_gene: TRBD1; abundance: .; j_gene: TRBJ1-1; CDR3nt: TGCGCCAGCAGCTTGGAGGGGGCCACCTCAACGAGTGAAGCTTTCTTT; CDR3aa: CASSLEGATSTSEAFF
v_gene: TRBV12-3/TRBV12-4; d_gene: .; abundance: .; j_gene: TRBJ2-7; CDR3nt: TGTGCCAGCAGTTCCCAGACAGCTGGCGAGCAGTACTTC; CDR3aa: CASSSQTAGEQYF